This T cell receptor beta chain appears in the sequencing data of a study of CD4 T cells in relation to SARS-CoV-2 and coronaviruses. Before the COVID-19 pandemic, during about 2010-2019, CD4+ T cells were taken from unexposed donors. Isolation of CD4+ T cells took place after less than 13 days in culture. The data were produced by immunoSEQ multiplex PCR, yet TCRdb's version contains in-frame clones alone and is incomplete. The sample records 15,000 to 20,000 clones, 70% to 80% being singletons. About this clone itself: Antigen specificity is unknown.

This receptor was obtained from a human donor in good health. Sequencing was done on a sample of CD4+ T cells from PBMCs, cultured in vitro.

CDR3: CATSDVFGDHPEQYF. Written as DNA, the CDR3 is TGTGCCACCAGTGATGTCTTCGGGGATCATCCCGAGCAGTACTTC. This sequence joins TRBV24-1 and TRBJ2-7; tentative D call: TRBD2 (5 bases). Germline V gives CDR1 KGHDR, CDR2 SFDVKD. This CDR3 comprises 15 residues. V was clipped by 3 bases and J by 6 bases, with 17 bases between them.